Below are 10 T cell receptor beta chains sequenced from a single sample in a study of human T cells and chemical hapten exposure. TCRdb fed the RACE reads into MiXCR, producing one record per CDR3 protein. The top ten clones hold approximately 5% of a sample with 27,000 or so distinct CDR3 sequences, approximately 5.8% of them seen once. Indicated time point: patch test 3, about 24 weeks after DPC sensitization. Specified treatment: therapeutic diphenylcyclopropenone sensitization with weekly scalp DPC. Sequencing was performed on whole blood, taken in connection with sensitization to the hapten diphenylcyclopropenone (DPC). These receptors were taken from a man aged 30 to 39 with alopecia areata. Some clones in this sample may be carry-over from other donors' samples.

The sample holds many counts of this clonotype. This chain connects TRBV10-1 to TRBJ2-4, with D possibly being TRBD1 (7 bases). Per the germline V gene, CDR1 is WNHNN and CDR2 is SYGVQD (reference sequence). This CDR3 has 18 amino acids. Between the trimmed V and J ends, which lost 0 bases and 6 bases, there was a span of 21 bases. CDR3 sequence reads: CASSESAPGQWRGNIQYF. CDR3 DNA sequence: TGCGCCAGCAGTGAGTCAGCCCCGGGACAGTGGAGGGGAAACATTCAGTACTTC.

In this sample, this clonotype turned up a few times. The chain uses TRBV12-3 or TRBV12-4 and TRBJ1-2; 8 bases map to TRBD1. CDR3 length equals 16 residues. Unmatched junction bases numbered 13, after V lost 5 bases and J lost 5 bases. The CDR3 region is CASSQRTGRASYGYTF. The CDR3 coding sequence is TGTGCCAGCAGTCAACGGACAGGGCGAGCGTCTTATGGCTACACCTTC.

This clonotype was counted a few times. The chain couples TRBV9 to TRBJ2-7; 8 bases line up with TRBD1. The CDR3 covers 17 residues. J lost 3 bases, V lost 4 bases, and 15 bases had no gene match. The germline V gene has CDR1 SGDLS and CDR2 YYNGEE. The CDR3 protein is CASSTIWGDRSVYEQYF. In DNA form, the CDR3 reads TGTGCCAGCAGCACGATATGGGGGGACAGGAGCGTCTACGAGCAGTACTTC.

This clonotype counts as medium-sized. This chain's CDR3 is CASSLGQGSNPQHF. Written as DNA, the CDR3 is TGTGCCAGCAGTTTGGGACAGGGTAGCAACCCCCAGCATTTT. The chain is built from TRBV27 and TRBJ1-5, with 9 nucleotides matching TRBD1. Germline V gene sequence: CDR1 MNHEY, CDR2 SMNVEV (reference sequence). The CDR3 extends over 14 amino acids. With V trimmed by 3 bases and J by 10 bases, 7 bases remained unmatched.

The table lists this clonotype with many counts. The chain couples TRBV20-1 to TRBJ1-5; D remains ambiguous. Germline V gives CDR1 DFQATT, CDR2 SNEGSKA (reference sequence). The V and J ends lost 0 bases and 6 bases respectively, with 27 bases between them. This CDR3 comprises 19 residues. CDR3 DNA sequence: TGCAGTGCTAGAGATGGGTATGGGCTAGACATACCCCTTGGTCAGCCCCAGCATTTT. Residues: CSARDGYGLDIPLGQPQHF.

At least ten counts were recorded for this clonotype. The chain is built from TRBV12-3 or TRBV12-4 and TRBJ2-5; maybe TRBD1 (5 bases). This CDR3 contains 14 residues. Trimming took off 5 bases at V and 0 bases at J, with 10 bases between the two ends. DNA for the CDR3: TGTGCCAGCAGTCAGGACACAGACCAAGAGACCCAGTACTTC. This codes for CASSQDTDQETQYF.

This clonotype was observed at least ten times. The chain uses TRBV29-1 and TRBJ1-5, with D possibly TRBD1 on 5 matching bases. The V end was cut by 7 bases, the J end by 5 bases, with 12 bases between. The V gene's germline CDR1 is SQVTM and CDR2 ANQGSEA. The CDR3 loop spans 12 amino acids. CDR3 amino acids: CSAGEGHQPQHF. The CDR3 DNA reads TGCAGCGCCGGGGAGGGGCATCAGCCCCAGCATTTT.

This clonotype was observed at least ten times. The chain uses TRBV18 and TRBJ1-5, with a tentative D call TRBD1 (5 bases). The CDR3 has 13 amino acids. The germline V gene has CDR1 KGHSH and CDR2 LQKENI. Trimming took 5 bases from V and 8 from J, leaving 13 bases between them. Here the CDR3 reads CASSSGPEKPQHF. The CDR3 DNA reads TGTGCCAGCTCATCGGGACCGGAGAAGCCCCAGCATTTT.

This clonotype was recorded at least ten times. V usage is TRBV7-6 and J usage is TRBJ1-1, with D unclear. This CDR3 has 15 amino acids. V shed 1 base and J shed 5 bases, with 14 bases lying between them. Germline values: CDR1 SGHVS, CDR2 FNYEAQ. Written as DNA, the CDR3 is TGTGCCAGCAGCTTAGAGGCGGTAGTCGGAACTGAAGCTTTCTTT. Amino acids: CASSLEAVVGTEAFF.

This clonotype was found many times. This chain links TRBV27 with TRBJ1-6; TRBD1 aligns across 8 bases. After removal of 5 bases from V and 7 bases from J, the junction contained 10 bases not matched to a gene. Germline lookup yields CDR1 MNHEY and CDR2 SMNVEV (reference sequence). CDR3 length equals 16 residues. CDR3 nucleotides: TGTGCCAGCAGTGATGGGACAGGTCGTTGGAATTCACCCCTCCACTTT. It codes for CASSDGTGRWNSPLHF.